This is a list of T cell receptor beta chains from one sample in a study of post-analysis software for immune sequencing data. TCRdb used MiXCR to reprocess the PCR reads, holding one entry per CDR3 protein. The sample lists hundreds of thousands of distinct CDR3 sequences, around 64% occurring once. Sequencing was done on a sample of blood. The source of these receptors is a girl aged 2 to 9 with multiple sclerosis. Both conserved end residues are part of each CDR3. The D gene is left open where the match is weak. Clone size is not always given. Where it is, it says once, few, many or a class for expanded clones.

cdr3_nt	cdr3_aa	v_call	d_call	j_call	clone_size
TGTGCCAGCAGCCAAGGGGACGGGGCCTACAATGAGCAGTTCTTC	CASSQGDGAYNEQFF	TRBV3-1	NA	TRBJ2-1	once
TGTGCCAGCAGTTTCCCCCCCGGGCCCTACAATGAGCAGTTCTTC	CASSFPPGPYNEQFF	TRBV12-3/TRBV12-4	NA	TRBJ2-1	NA
TGCAGCCCCGAAAGGGGTGAGCAGTTCTTC	CSPERGEQFF	TRBV29-1	NA	TRBJ2-1	few
TGTGCCAGCAGCCCCACATTGGGGGGAACTGAAGCTTTCTTT	CASSPTLGGTEAFF	TRBV13	NA	TRBJ1-1	NA
TGCGCCAGCAGCCCTTCCCTAGGGGCAGACATCTATGGCTACACCTTC	CASSPSLGADIYGYTF	TRBV5-1	NA	TRBJ1-2	NA
TGTGCCAGCAGCCCCTCGGGGGGCGTCTACGAGCAGTACTTC	CASSPSGGVYEQYF	TRBV6-5	NA	TRBJ2-7	few
TGCAGCGTCTCACAGGGGACAACTAATGAAAAACTGTTTTTT	CSVSQGTTNEKLFF	TRBV29-1	TRBD1	TRBJ1-4	NA
TGCAGCGCTCGGGACAGTAACACCGGGGAGCTGTTTTTT	CSARDSNTGELFF	TRBV29-1	TRBD1	TRBJ2-2	NA
TGTGCCAGCAGCTCCTTCCGCCAAGCCTACGAGCAGTACTTC	CASSSFRQAYEQYF	TRBV3-1	NA	TRBJ2-7	NA
TGTGCCAGCAGGCCAACAGGGAGGGATAATGAAAAACTGTTTTTT	CASRPTGRDNEKLFF	TRBV9	NA	TRBJ1-4	NA
TGTGCCATCAGTGCGCTACCTGATGGGGCCAACGTCCTGACTTTC	CAISALPDGANVLTF	TRBV10-3	NA	TRBJ2-6	few
TGCGCCAGCAGCCAAAGTAGCGGGAGCTCCTACAATGAGCAGTTCTTC	CASSQSSGSSYNEQFF	TRBV4-1	TRBD2	TRBJ2-1	NA
TGTGCCAGCAGTTTAAGCCAGGGGGGTTACGAGCAGTACTTC	CASSLSQGGYEQYF	TRBV27	NA	TRBJ2-7	NA
TGCAGTGCTAGACAGACTAGCGGGAAGGTCCACAATGAGCAGTTCTTC	CSARQTSGKVHNEQFF	TRBV20-1	TRBD2	TRBJ2-1	NA
TGTGCCAGCCGACTACAGGGTGGCTCTGGGGCCAACGTCCTGACTTTC	CASRLQGGSGANVLTF	TRBV6-4	NA	TRBJ2-6	few
TGTGCCAGCCCGGAGGGATGGGGCTCCTACGAGCAGTACTTC	CASPEGWGSYEQYF	TRBV21-1	NA	TRBJ2-7	once
TGCAGTGCTATCGGGCTAGGCGTCACAGATACGCGGTATTTT	CSAIGLGVTDTRYF	TRBV20-1	NA	TRBJ2-3	NA
TGTGCCAGCAGTGAATGGCGGAGCCCAGACAATGAGCAGTTCTTC	CASSEWRSPDNEQFF	TRBV6-4	NA	TRBJ2-1	NA
TGTGCCAGCAGTTTATCTGTCGGGGGGCACACTGAAGCTTTCTTT	CASSLSVGGHTEAFF	TRBV27	NA	TRBJ1-1	NA
TGTGCCAGCGCTCCGCGGACCAATACTTACACCTCCTACGAGCAGTACTTC	CASAPRTNTYTSYEQYF	TRBV6-2/TRBV6-3	NA	TRBJ2-7	NA
TGTGCCAGCAGCTTCCCCGAGGGCAATCAGCCCCAGCATTTT	CASSFPEGNQPQHF	TRBV7-2	NA	TRBJ1-5	few
TGCAGTGCTAGCCTCCCCCCAACTAATGAAAAACTGTTTTTT	CSASLPPTNEKLFF	TRBV20-1	NA	TRBJ1-4	NA
TGTGCCAGCAGCTTATGGACCCCGGGACAGGGTTATGGCTACACCTTC	CASSLWTPGQGYGYTF	TRBV7-2	TRBD1	TRBJ1-2	NA
TGCGCCAGCAGCTTGAGAATGCCCACAGATACGCAGTATTTT	CASSLRMPTDTQYF	TRBV5-1	NA	TRBJ2-3	NA
TGTGCCAGCAGCGAGACATCCAGGCCCCCTCCCGAAGCTTTCTTT	CASSETSRPPPEAFF	TRBV7-6	NA	TRBJ1-1	NA
TGTGCCAGCAGACCGACAGGGGACCTCTATGGCTACACCTTC	CASRPTGDLYGYTF	TRBV6-2/TRBV6-3	TRBD1	TRBJ1-2	NA
TGTGCCAGCAGCTTGGGACTAGCGGGAGGAACGAACACCGGGGAGCTGTTTTTT	CASSLGLAGGTNTGELFF	TRBV7-8	TRBD2	TRBJ2-2	NA
TGTGCCAGCAGTTTACAGGGGGTAGCCGAAAAACTGTTTTTT	CASSLQGVAEKLFF	TRBV12-3/TRBV12-4	TRBD1	TRBJ1-4	NA